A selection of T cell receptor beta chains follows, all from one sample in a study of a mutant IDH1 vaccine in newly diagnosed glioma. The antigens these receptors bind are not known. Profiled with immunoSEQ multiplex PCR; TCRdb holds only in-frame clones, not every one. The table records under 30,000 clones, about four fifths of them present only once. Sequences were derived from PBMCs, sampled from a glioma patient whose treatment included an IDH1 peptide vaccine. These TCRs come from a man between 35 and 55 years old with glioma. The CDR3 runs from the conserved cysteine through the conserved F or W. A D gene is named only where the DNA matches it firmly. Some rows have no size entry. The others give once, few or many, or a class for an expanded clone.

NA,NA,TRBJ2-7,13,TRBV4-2,CASRRGGIGEQYF,TGTGCCAGCAGGAGGGGGGGGATCGGCGAGCAGTACTTC
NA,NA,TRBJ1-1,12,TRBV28,CASRDSNTEAFF,TGTGCCAGCAGGGACAGCAACACTGAAGCTTTCTTT
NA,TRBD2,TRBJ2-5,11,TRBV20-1,CAGLARKTQYF,TGTGCGGGACTAGCGAGGAAGACCCAGTACTTC
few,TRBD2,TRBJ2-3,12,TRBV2,CAGKRDSDTQYF,TGTGCCGGAAAGCGGGATTCGGATACGCAGTATTTT
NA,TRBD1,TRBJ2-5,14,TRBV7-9,CASSFRQGWETQYF,TGTGCCAGCAGCTTTAGACAGGGGTGGGAGACCCAGTACTTC
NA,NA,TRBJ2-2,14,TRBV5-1,CASTPAANTGELFF,TGCGCCAGCACCCCAGCGGCCAACACCGGGGAGCTGTTTTTT
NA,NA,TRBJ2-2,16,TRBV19,CASSIDWTEIRRELFF,TGTGCCAGTAGTATAGACTGGACAGAGATACGACGGGAGCTGTTTTTT
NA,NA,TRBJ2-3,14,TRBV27,CASSPLTSADTQYF,TGTGCCAGCAGTCCTTTGACTAGTGCGGATACGCAGTATTTT
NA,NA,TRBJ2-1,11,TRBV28,CASSSYNEQFF,TGTGCCTCCAGCTCCTACAATGAGCAGTTCTTC
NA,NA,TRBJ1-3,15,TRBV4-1,CASSPSTAVGNTIYF,TGCGCCAGCAGTCCAAGCACAGCCGTTGGAAACACCATATATTTT
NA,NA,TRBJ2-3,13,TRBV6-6,CASSLLSTDTQYF,TGTGCCAGCAGTCTCCTGAGCACAGATACGCAGTATTTT
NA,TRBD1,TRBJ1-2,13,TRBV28,CASYRGLVDGYTF,TGTGCCAGTTACAGGGGGCTCGTGGATGGCTACACCTTC
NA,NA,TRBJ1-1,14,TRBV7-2,CASSLAWSGTEAFF,TGTGCCAGCAGCTTAGCGTGGTCGGGGACTGAAGCTTTCTTT
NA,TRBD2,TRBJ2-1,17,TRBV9,CASSADQTSGFYNEQFF,TGTGCCAGCAGCGCGGACCAGACTAGCGGATTCTACAATGAGCAGTTCTTC
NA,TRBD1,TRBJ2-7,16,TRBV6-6,CASSSQGQGRPYEQYF,TGTGCCAGCAGTTCCCAAGGACAGGGGAGGCCCTACGAGCAGTACTTC
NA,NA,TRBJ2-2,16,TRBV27,CASSLQGTLATGELFF,TGTGCCAGCAGTTTACAGGGTACTTTGGCCACCGGGGAGCTGTTTTTT
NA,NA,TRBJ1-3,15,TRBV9,CASTTTGSGGNTIYF,TGTGCCAGCACCACTACGGGTTCGGGGGGAAACACCATATATTTT
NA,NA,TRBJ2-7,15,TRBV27,CASSPRGLSSYEQYF,TGTGCCAGCAGTCCGCGAGGCCTAAGCTCCTACGAGCAGTACTTC
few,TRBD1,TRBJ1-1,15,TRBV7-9,CASSLAGTGVTEAFF,TGTGCCAGCAGCTTAGCCGGAACAGGGGTCACTGAAGCTTTCTTT
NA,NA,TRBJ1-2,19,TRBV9,CASSSSVLRMLSSNYGYTF,TGTGCCAGCAGCTCCTCGGTATTACGGATGTTATCTTCTAACTATGGCTACACCTTC
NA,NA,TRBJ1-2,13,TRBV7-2,CASSFAQLYGYTF,TGTGCCAGCAGCTTCGCACAGTTATATGGCTACACCTTC
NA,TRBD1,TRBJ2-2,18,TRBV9,CASSTLWTGVANTGELFF,TGTGCCAGCAGCACCCTTTGGACAGGGGTTGCAAACACCGGGGAGCTGTTTTTT
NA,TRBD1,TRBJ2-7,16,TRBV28,CASSSSLGQDQYEQYF,TGTGCCAGCAGTTCCTCTCTCGGACAGGACCAATACGAGCAGTACTTC
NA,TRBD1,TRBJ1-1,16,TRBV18,CASSPIEGQGMVYAFF,TGTGCCAGCTCACCAATTGAGGGACAGGGGATGGTGTACGCTTTCTTT
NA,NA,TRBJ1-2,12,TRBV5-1,CASSDRTYGYTF,TGCGCCAGCTCCGACAGGACCTATGGCTACACCTTC
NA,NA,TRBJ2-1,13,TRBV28,CASSLLPDNEQFF,TGTGCCAGCAGTTTATTGCCCGACAATGAGCAGTTCTTC
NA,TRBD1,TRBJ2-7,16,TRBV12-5,CASGLVPGQITYEQYF,TGTGCTAGTGGTTTGGTACCGGGACAGATCACCTACGAGCAGTACTTC
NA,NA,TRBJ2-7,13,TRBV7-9,CASTLTATNEQYF,TGTGCCAGCACCCTCACAGCGACGAACGAGCAGTACTTC
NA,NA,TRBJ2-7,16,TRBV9,CASSVDAFRDGYEQYF,TGTGCCAGCAGCGTAGACGCCTTCCGGGACGGGTACGAGCAGTACTTC
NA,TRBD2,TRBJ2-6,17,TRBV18,CASSRGGSYYGANVLTF,TGTGCCAGCTCACGGGGAGGGTCCTATTATGGGGCCAACGTCCTGACTTTC
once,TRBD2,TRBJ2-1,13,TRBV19,CASTTRGSKNQFF,TGTGCCAGTACTACGCGCGGGAGTAAAAATCAGTTCTTC
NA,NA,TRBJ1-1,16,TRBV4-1,CASSQDTRPMNTEAFF,TGCGCCAGCAGCCAAGATACTAGACCAATGAACACTGAAGCTTTCTTT
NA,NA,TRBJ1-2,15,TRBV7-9,CASSLTGFLAYGYTF,TGTGCCAGCAGCTTAACAGGGTTTCTTGCCTATGGCTACACCTTC
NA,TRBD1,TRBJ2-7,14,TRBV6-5,CASSYSGQGSWSYF,TGTGCCAGCAGTTACTCAGGACAGGGGAGCTGGTCGTACTTC
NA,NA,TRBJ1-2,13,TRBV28,CASSETVNYGYTF,TGTGCCAGCAGCGAGACAGTGAACTATGGCTACACCTTC
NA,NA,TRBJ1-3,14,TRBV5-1,CASSLQGPGNTIYF,TGCGCCAGCAGCTTGCAGGGACCTGGAAACACCATATATTTT
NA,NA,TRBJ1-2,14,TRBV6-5,CAIGRFGGNYGYTF,TGTGCCATCGGGAGGTTCGGTGGCAACTATGGCTACACCTTC
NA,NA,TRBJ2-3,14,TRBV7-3,CASSMTGGMDTQYF,TGTGCCAGCAGCATGACAGGTGGCATGGATACGCAGTATTTT
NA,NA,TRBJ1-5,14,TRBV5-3,CARSPRLSNQPQHF,TGTGCCAGAAGTCCACGATTAAGCAATCAGCCCCAGCATTTT
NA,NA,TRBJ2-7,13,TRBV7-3,CASSLGPNYEQYF,TGTGCCAGCAGCTTAGGGCCGAACTACGAGCAGTACTTC
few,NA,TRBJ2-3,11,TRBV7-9,CASSYTDTQYF,TGTGCCAGCAGTTACACAGATACGCAGTATTTT
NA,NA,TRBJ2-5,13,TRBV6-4,CASSAGPRETQYF,TGTGCCAGCAGTGCTGGGCCCCGGGAGACCCAGTACTTC
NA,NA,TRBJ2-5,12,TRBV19,CASSMASETQYF,TGTGCCAGTAGTATGGCCTCGGAGACCCAGTACTTC
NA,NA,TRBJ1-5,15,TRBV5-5,CASSPGQISNQPQHF,TGTGCCAGCAGCCCAGGACAGATTAGCAATCAGCCCCAGCATTTT
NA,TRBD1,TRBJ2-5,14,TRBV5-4,CASSSQGLQETQYF,TGTGCCAGCAGTTCACAGGGGTTACAAGAGACCCAGTACTTC
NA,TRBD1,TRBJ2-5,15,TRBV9,CASSVGGKGAGTQYF,TGTGCCAGCAGCGTAGGAGGAAAGGGGGCTGGGACCCAGTACTTC
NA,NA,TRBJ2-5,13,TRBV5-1,CASSPNMEETQYF,TGCGCCAGCAGCCCTAATATGGAAGAGACCCAGTACTTC
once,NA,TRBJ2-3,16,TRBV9,CASSQGTFHGTDTQYF,TGTGCCAGCAGCCAAGGGACTTTTCACGGCACAGATACGCAGTATTTT